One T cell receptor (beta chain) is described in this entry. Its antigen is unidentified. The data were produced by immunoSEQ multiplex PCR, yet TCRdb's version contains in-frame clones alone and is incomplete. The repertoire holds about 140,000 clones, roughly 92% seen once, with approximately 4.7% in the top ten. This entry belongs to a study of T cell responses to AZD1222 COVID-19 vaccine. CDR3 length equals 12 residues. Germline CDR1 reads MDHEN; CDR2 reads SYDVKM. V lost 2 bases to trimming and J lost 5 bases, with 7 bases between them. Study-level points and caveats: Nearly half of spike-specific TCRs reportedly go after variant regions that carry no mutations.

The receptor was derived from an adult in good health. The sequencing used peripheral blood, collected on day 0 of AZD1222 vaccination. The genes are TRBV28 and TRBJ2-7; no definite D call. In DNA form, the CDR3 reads TGTGCCAGCAGTTTAAGAAGAGACGAGCAGTACTTC. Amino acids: CASSLRRDEQYF.